This T cell receptor (beta chain) was captured by sequencing in a study of persistence of HIV-infected CD4 T cells. Study-level information: Up to roughly 200 mL blood was drawn at multiple time points; a couple of donors had single-time leukapheresis. The study, taken as a whole, reports: Degenerate expanded CDR3beta sequences were enriched among CMV- and Gag-responding cells. TCR analyses could not target the rare provirus-carrying CMV-responding cells.

The libraries were made with immunoSEQ version 4 in survey mode. Measured with immunoSEQ multiplex PCR; TCRdb has only the in-frame clones, and not every one. The sample has roughly 45,000 clones; more than 70% are singletons. Germline V gene sequence: CDR1 GTSNPN, CDR2 SVGIG (reference sequence). V lost 0 bases to trimming and J lost 1 base, with 6 bases between them. The CDR3 length is 13 residues. Anti-CD3/anti-CD28 beads served as a nonspecific positive control stimulus. CD4+ T cells upregulating both CD40 ligand and CD69 were sorted as responding cells. Notes on this clone: Its antigen is unidentified.

The receptor was isolated from an adult man with HIV who was CMV-seropositive. The gene calls are TRBV30 and TRBJ1-1; D gene ambiguous. This specimen was CD4+ T cells sorted from PBMCs after approximately 19-hour stimulation, taken from a patient who received antiretroviral therapy. The CDR3 nucleotides read TGTGCCTGGAGTGTAGGCGGGAACACTGAAGCTTTCTTT. It translates to CAWSVGGNTEAFF.